The clone carrying this T cell receptor (beta chain) was recorded many times. The antigen remains undetermined. The sample originates from a study of tumor-infiltrating lymphocytes in primary liver carcinoma. The study's findings and limits: Researchers found tumor-adjacent and tumor-blood pairs overlapped less than tumor region pairs.

Starting material of about 480 ng total RNA yielded TCR beta cDNA via a constant-region primer. It was through three nested multiplex PCR rounds of slightly modified ARM-PCR that TCR beta libraries arose. The two initial PCR rounds, around 11 cycles each, used TRBV1-TRBV30 forward and C-beta reverse primers. TCRdb recomputed calls from the multiplex PCR reads with MiXCR, one row per CDR3 protein. This sample yields 40,000 or so distinct CDR3 sequences, of which around 75% are seen a single time; 35% to 45% belongs to the top ten. The CDR3 has 14 amino acids. The study co-extracted DNA and RNA from around 20-30 mg of unsorted bulk tissue. Resecting the tumor surgically was how the patients' primary liver carcinoma was treated.

Sequences were obtained from tumor-adjacent normal liver tissue. The V and J genes are TRBV21-1 and TRBJ1-2; the table's D call, TRBD1, has no DNA check behind it. TRBV21-1 is reported as a pseudogene. The sequence was obtained from a middle-aged man with primary liver carcinoma and hepatitis B virus infection. CDR3 nucleotide sequence: TGTGCCAGCACCCAAGGGACAGGTCCCTATGGCTACACCTTC. Translating gives CASTQGTGPYGYTF.